These T cell receptor beta chains were read from a single sample in a study of T cells after posttransplantation cyclophosphamide. Produced via immunoSEQ multiplex PCR; TCRdb's table is partial and in-frame only. Of roughly 30,000 clones listed, 80% to 95% are singletons. The sequencing sample was made of naive CD4+ T cells sorted from PBMCs. These receptors originate from a woman aged 55-69 years in good health, CMV-negative, and a related stem cell transplant donor. The CDR3 runs from the conserved cysteine through the conserved F or W. A D gene is named only where the DNA matches it firmly. Size is stated for part of the rows, as once, few or many counts, or as a class when the clone is expanded.

size	J	V	D	DNA	CDR3
.	TRBJ2-5	TRBV5-6	.	TGTGCCAGCAGCTTGAGCGGGTGGAGGCAGCAAGAGACCCAGTACTTC	CASSLSGWRQQETQYF
once	TRBJ2-3	TRBV6-1	TRBD1	TGTGCCAGCAGTGGACAGGGGTTCACAGATACGCAGTATTTT	CASSGQGFTDTQYF
.	TRBJ1-4	TRBV5-1	TRBD1	TGCGCCAGCAGCCTCATGTCAGGGGGCGGGCCCTCTAATGAAAAACTGTTTTTT	CASSLMSGGGPSNEKLFF
.	TRBJ2-2	TRBV28	TRBD1	TGTGCCAGCACCGCAGGGACAGGGCACACCGGGGAGCTGTTTTTT	CASTAGTGHTGELFF
.	TRBJ2-5	TRBV27	TRBD2	TGTGCCAGCAGTCCCGGCGGGGGGCGAGAGACCCAGTACTTC	CASSPGGGRETQYF
.	TRBJ1-2	TRBV28	TRBD1	TGTGCTGGGTGGACAGGGGGTCGTGGCTACACCTTC	CAGWTGGRGYTF
.	TRBJ2-3	TRBV15	TRBD2	TGTGCCACCAGCAGGCGGGGGGTGGAATCAGATACGCAGTATTTT	CATSRRGVESDTQYF
.	TRBJ2-5	TRBV5-1	TRBD2	TGCGCCAGCAGCTTGGAGGGTCGGGCGGGGGGAATCCAAGAGACCCAGTACTTC	CASSLEGRAGGIQETQYF
.	TRBJ1-1	TRBV19	TRBD1	TGTGCCAGTAGTCACCGGGACAGGGCGTCTGAAGCTTTCTTT	CASSHRDRASEAFF
.	TRBJ2-7	TRBV4-2	TRBD1	TGTGCCAGCAGCCAAGGGGACAGTGAAAGTTACGAGCAGTACTTC	CASSQGDSESYEQYF
.	TRBJ1-5	TRBV27	.	TGTGCCAGCAGTTCGAGGAATCAGCCCCAGCATTTT	CASSSRNQPQHF
once	TRBJ1-2	TRBV7-9	.	TGTGCCAGCGCCCTCATAGGGGGGGGCGGTGGCTACACCTTC	CASALIGGGGGYTF
.	TRBJ1-1	TRBV6-6	TRBD1	TGTGCCAGCAGTCCGGGACAGGGGGCTTTTACTGAAGCTTTCTTT	CASSPGQGAFTEAFF
.	TRBJ2-3	TRBV5-1	TRBD1	TGCGCCAGCAGCGCCGGACAGGGGGCGGGAGGTACGCAGTATTTT	CASSAGQGAGGTQYF
.	TRBJ2-1	TRBV30	TRBD2	TGTGCCTGGAATAAGGCTAGCGGGGTCTACAATGAGCAGTTCTTC	CAWNKASGVYNEQFF
.	TRBJ2-5	TRBV29-1	.	TGCAGCGTTGGGCAGGGCGGAGAGACCCAGTACTTC	CSVGQGGETQYF
.	TRBJ1-2	TRBV9	TRBD1	TGTGCCAGCAGCCTCCGGACAGGGGGCGAGGGCTACACCTTC	CASSLRTGGEGYTF
once	TRBJ2-2	TRBV19	TRBD2	TGTGCCAGTAGTATCCTAGCGGGGGCGGGTACCGGGGAGCTGTTTTTT	CASSILAGAGTGELFF
.	TRBJ1-2	TRBV11-3	TRBD1	TGTGCCAGCAGTCATGGACAGGGATATGGCTACACCTTC	CASSHGQGYGYTF
.	TRBJ2-5	TRBV10-3	TRBD1	TGTGCCATCAGTGAATTGACAGGGGGTGGTGAGACCCAGTACTTC	CAISELTGGGETQYF
.	TRBJ2-3	TRBV11-3	.	TGTGCCAGCAGCCCTCCTCCGGGAGATACGCAGTATTTT	CASSPPPGDTQYF
.	TRBJ2-7	TRBV9	TRBD1	TGTGCCAGCAGCGTCGACCCGGGACAGGGGTTCTACGAGCAGTACTTC	CASSVDPGQGFYEQYF
.	TRBJ2-1	TRBV5-4	.	TGTGCCAGCAGCGGGGGGGCATACAATGAGCAGTTCTTC	CASSGGAYNEQFF
once	TRBJ2-3	TRBV6-6	TRBD2	TGTGCCAGCAGTTACGCGGGGGTGGTAGATACGCAGTATTTT	CASSYAGVVDTQYF
.	TRBJ2-2	TRBV18	TRBD2	TGTGCCAGCTCACCGATCTGGTCTAGCGGGAGAGACACCGGGGAGCTGTTTTTT	CASSPIWSSGRDTGELFF
.	TRBJ2-1	TRBV27	TRBD1	TGTGCCAGCAGCTCCTCGGGACAGGGGACGAATGAGCAGTTCTTC	CASSSSGQGTNEQFF
.	TRBJ1-2	TRBV18	.	TGTGCCAGCTCACGGGACAACACTTATGGCTACACCTTC	CASSRDNTYGYTF
.	TRBJ2-5	TRBV7-3	.	TGTGCCAGCAGCTTAGGATCCAGGGGTGAAGAGACCCAGTACTTC	CASSLGSRGEETQYF
.	TRBJ2-5	TRBV7-2	.	TGTGCCAGCAGCTTAGCGGGAGCTAGCCGGGAGGAGACCCAGTACTTC	CASSLAGASREETQYF